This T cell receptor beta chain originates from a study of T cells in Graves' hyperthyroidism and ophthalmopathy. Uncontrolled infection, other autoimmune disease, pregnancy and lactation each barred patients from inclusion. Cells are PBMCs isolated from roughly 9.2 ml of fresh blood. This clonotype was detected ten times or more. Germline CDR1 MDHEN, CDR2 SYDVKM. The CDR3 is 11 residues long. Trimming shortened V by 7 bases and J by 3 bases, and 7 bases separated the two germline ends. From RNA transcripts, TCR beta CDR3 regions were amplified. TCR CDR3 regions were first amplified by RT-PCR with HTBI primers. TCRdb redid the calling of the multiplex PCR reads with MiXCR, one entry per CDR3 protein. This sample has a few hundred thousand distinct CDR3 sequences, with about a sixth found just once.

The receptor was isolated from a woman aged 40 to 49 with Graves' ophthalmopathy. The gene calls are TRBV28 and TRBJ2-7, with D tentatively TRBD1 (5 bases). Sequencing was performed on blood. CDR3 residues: CASIQGYEQYF. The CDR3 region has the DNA TGTGCCAGCATCCAGGGCTACGAGCAGTACTTC.